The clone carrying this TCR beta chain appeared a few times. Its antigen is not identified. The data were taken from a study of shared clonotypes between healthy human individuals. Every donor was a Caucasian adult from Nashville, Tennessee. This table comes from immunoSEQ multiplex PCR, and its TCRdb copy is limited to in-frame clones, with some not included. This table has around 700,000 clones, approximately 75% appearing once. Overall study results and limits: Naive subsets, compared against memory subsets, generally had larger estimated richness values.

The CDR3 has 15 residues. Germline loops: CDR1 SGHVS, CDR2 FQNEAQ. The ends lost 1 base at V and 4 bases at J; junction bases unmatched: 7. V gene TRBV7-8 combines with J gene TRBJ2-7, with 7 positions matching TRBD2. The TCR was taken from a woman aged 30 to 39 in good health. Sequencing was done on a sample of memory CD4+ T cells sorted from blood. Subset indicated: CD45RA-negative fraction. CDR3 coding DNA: TGTGCCAGCAGCTTAGGCGGAGCGGGAAAATACGAGCAGTACTTC. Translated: CASSLGGAGKYEQYF.